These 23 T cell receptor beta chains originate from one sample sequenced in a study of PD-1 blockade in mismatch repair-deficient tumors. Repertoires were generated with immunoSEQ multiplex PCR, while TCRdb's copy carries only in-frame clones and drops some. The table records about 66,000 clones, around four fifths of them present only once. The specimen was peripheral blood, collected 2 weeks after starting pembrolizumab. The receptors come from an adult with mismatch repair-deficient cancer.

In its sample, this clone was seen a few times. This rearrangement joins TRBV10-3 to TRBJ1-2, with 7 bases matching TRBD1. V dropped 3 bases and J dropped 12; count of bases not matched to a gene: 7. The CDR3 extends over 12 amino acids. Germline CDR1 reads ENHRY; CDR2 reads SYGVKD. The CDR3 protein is CAISDRDRMHTF. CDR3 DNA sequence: TGTGCCATCAGTGACCGGGACAGAATGCACACCTTC.

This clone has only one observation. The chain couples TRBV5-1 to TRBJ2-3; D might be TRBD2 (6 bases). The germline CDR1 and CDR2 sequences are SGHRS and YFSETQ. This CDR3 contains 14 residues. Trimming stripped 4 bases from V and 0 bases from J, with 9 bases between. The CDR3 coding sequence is TGCGCCAGCAGCCCTGGGGGGAGCACAGATACGCAGTATTTT. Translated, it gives CASSPGGSTDTQYF.

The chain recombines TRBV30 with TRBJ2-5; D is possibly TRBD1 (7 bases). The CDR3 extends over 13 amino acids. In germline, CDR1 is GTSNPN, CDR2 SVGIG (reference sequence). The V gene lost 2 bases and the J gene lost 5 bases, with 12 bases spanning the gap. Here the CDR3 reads CAWSPQGGETQYF. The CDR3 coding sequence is TGTGCCTGGAGTCCTCAGGGGGGCGAGACCCAGTACTTC.

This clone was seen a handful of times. The CDR3 bases are TGCGCCAGCAGTGAATTGGCGGGAGGGCCCTTGGTGGTATCCGGGGAGCTGTTTTTT. Encoded protein: CASSELAGGPLVVSGELFF. V gene TRBV10-1 combines with J gene TRBJ2-2; the match to TRBD2 covers 9 bases. Losses at the gene ends were 3 bases for V and 6 bases for J; bases not matched to a gene: 17. CDR1 and CDR2 (germline): WNHNN, SYGVQD (reference sequence). The length of the CDR3 is 19 residues.

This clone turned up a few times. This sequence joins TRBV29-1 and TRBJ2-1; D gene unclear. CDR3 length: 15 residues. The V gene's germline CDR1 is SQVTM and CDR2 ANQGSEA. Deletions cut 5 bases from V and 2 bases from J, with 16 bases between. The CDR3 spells CSVHDSERPYNEQFF. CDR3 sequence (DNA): TGCAGCGTTCATGACTCTGAGAGGCCCTACAATGAGCAGTTCTTC.

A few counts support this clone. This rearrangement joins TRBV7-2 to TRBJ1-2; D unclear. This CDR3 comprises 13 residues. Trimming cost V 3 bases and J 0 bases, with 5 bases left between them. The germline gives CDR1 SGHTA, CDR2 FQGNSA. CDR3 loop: CASSLEANYGYTF. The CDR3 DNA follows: TGTGCCAGCAGCTTGGAGGCTAACTATGGCTACACCTTC.

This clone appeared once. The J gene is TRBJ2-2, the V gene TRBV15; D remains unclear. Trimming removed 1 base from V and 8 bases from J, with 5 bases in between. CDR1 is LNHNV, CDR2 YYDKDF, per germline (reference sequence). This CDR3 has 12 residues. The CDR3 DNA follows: TGTGCCACCAGCAGAGCTGCAGGGGAGCTGTTTTTT. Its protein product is CATSRAAGELFF.

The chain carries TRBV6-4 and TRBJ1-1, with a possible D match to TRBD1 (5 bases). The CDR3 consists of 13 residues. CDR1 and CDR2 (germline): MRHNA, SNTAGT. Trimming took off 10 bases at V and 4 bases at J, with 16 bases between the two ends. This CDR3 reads CATSIGVGTEAFF. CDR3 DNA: TGTGCCACTAGCATAGGGGTTGGCACTGAAGCTTTCTTT.

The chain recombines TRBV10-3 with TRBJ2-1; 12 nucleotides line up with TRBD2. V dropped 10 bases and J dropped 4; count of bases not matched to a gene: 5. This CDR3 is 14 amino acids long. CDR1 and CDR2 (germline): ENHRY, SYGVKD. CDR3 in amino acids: CASRLAGVYNEQFF. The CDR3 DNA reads TGTGCCAGCCGACTAGCGGGAGTATACAATGAGCAGTTCTTC.

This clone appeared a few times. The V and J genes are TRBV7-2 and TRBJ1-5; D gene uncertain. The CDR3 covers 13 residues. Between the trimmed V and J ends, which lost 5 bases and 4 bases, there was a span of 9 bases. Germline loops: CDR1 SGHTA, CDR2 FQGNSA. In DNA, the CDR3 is TGTGCCAGCAGCCCCGCAGTGAATCAGCCCCAGCATTTT. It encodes CASSPAVNQPQHF.

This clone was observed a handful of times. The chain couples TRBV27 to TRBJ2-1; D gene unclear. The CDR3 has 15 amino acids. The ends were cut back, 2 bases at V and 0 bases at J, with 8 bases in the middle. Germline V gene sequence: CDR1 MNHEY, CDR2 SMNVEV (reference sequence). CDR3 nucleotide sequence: TGTGCCAGCAGTTTAGTCGAGAGCTCCTACAATGAGCAGTTCTTC. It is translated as CASSLVESSYNEQFF.

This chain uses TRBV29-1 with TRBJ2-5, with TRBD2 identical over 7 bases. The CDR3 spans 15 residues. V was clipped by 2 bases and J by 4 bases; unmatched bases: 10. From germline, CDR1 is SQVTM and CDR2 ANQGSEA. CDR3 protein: CSVELWAGVGETQYF. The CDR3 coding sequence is TGCAGCGTTGAACTCTGGGCGGGAGTTGGAGAGACCCAGTACTTC.

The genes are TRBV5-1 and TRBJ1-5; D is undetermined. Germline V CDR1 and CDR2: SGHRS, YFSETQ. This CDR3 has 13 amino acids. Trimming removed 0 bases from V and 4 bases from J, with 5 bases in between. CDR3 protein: CASSLGYNQPQHF. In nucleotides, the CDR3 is TGCGCCAGCAGCTTGGGTTATAATCAGCCCCAGCATTTT.

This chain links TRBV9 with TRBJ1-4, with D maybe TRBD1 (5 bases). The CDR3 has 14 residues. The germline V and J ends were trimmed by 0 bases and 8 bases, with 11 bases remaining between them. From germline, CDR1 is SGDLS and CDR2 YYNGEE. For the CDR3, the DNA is TGTGCCAGCAGCGTAGGGGGGGTTAGAGAAAAACTGTTTTTT. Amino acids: CASSVGGVREKLFF.

This CDR3 is CASSPDSEAFF. The CDR3 nucleotides read TGTGCCAGCTCACCCGACAGTGAAGCTTTCTTT. The chain uses TRBV18 and TRBJ1-1, with a possible D match to TRBD1 (5 bases). From germline, CDR1 is KGHSH and CDR2 LQKENI. Trimming removed 3 bases from V and 7 bases from J, with 6 bases in between. CDR3 length equals 11 residues.

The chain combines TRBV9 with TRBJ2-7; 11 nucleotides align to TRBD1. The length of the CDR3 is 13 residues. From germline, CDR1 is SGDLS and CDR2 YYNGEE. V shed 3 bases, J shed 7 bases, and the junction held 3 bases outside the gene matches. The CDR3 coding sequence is TGTGCCAGCAGCGGGACAGGGGGCCGTGAGCAGTACTTC. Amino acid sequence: CASSGTGGREQYF.

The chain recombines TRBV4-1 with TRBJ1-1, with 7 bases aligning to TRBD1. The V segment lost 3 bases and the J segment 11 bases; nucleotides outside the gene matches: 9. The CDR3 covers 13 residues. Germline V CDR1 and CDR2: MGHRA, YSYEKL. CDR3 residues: CASSQEQGPLAFF. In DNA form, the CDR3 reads TGCGCCAGCAGCCAGGAACAGGGGCCTCTGGCTTTCTTT.

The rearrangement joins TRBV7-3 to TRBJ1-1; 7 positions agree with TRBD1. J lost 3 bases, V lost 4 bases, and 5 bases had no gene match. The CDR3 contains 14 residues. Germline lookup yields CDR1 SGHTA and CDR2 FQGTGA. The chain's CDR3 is CASSSTGADTEAFF. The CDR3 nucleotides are TGTGCCAGCAGCTCCACAGGGGCCGACACTGAAGCTTTCTTT. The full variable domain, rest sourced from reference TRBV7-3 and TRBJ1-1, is GAGVSQTPSNKVTEKGKYVELRCDPISGHTALYWYRQSLGQGPEFLIYFQGTGAADDSGLPNDRFFAVRPEGSVSTLKIQRTERGDSAVYLCASSSTGADTEAFFGQGTRLTVV.

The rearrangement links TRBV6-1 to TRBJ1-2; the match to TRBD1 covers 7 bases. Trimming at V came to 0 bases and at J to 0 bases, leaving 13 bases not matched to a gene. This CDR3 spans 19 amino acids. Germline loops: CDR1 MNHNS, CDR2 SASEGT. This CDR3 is CASSEAGGWDRRSNYGYTF. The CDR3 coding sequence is TGTGCCAGCAGTGAAGCGGGAGGGTGGGACAGACGCTCTAACTATGGCTACACCTTC.

The CDR3: CASSYERELYNEQFF. The CDR3 DNA sequence: TGTGCCAGCAGTTACGAGCGGGAATTGTACAATGAGCAGTTCTTC. This rearrangement joins TRBV6-5 to TRBJ2-1; 7 bases line up with TRBD2. The CDR3 runs 15 residues. The V gene's germline CDR1 is MNHEY and CDR2 SVGAGI. V lost 2 bases to trimming and J lost 4 bases; unmatched junction nucleotides: 5.

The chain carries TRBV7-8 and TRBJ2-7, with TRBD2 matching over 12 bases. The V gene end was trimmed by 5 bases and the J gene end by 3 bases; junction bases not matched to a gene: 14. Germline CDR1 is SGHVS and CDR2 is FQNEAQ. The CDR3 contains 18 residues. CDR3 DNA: TGTGCCAGCAGCCCCCGGACTAGCGGGACCGTTTCTTACTACGAGCAGTACTTC. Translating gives CASSPRTSGTVSYYEQYF.

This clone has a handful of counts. The DNA for the CDR3 is TGTGCCAGCAGGGGGGGACAGGGAGCTTTCTTT. Encoded protein: CASRGGQGAFF. This chain uses TRBV28 with TRBJ1-1, with 9 nucleotides matching TRBD1. The junction had 3 bases not matched to a gene; V was cut back by 6 bases and J by 10 bases. Germline CDR1 is MDHEN and CDR2 is SYDVKM. The length of the CDR3 is 11 residues.

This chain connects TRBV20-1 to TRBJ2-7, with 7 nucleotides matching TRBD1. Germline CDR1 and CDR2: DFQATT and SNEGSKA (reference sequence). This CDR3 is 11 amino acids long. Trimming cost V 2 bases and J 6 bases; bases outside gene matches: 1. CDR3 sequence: CSARTGVEQYF. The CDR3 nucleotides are TGCAGTGCTAGAACAGGGGTCGAGCAGTACTTC.